Included here is one TCR beta chain sequence, with context. The antigen is unknown. The germline V gene has CDR1 MNHEY and CDR2 SVGAGI. The CDR3 consists of 12 residues. The V end was cut by 6 bases, the J end by 2 bases, with 7 bases between. This entry comes from a study of brain metastases from non-small cell lung cancer. Study observations and caveats: Expanded T-cell clones appeared in around 68% of brain metastases over primaries. T-cell infiltration was lower in brain metastases than primaries (P < 0.001). Brain metastases shared most TCR repertoire with primaries, with sparse T cells.

The repertoire was sequenced with immunoSEQ multiplex PCR; TCRdb's copy has only in-frame clones and lacks some. Here the sample spans around 1,200 clones, approximately 81% being singletons. The genes are TRBV6-5 and TRBJ1-2; D remains ambiguous. The sample comprised tissue from a brain metastasis. The origin of this receptor is a donor at least 40 years old with non-small cell lung cancer. The CDR3 loop is CASRKGNYGYTF. Here the CDR3 DNA reads TGTGCCAGCAGGAAGGGCAACTATGGCTACACCTTC.